The present entry profiles one TCR beta chain with its context. As yet, its antigen is unknown. The data are from a study of T-cell reconstitution after alpha-beta-depleted transplantation in children. Germline loops: CDR1 SEHNR, CDR2 FQNEAQ (reference sequence). V lost 5 bases and J 4 bases, leaving 11 bases between the germline ends. The CDR3 runs to 13 residues. Using unique molecular identifiers, the investigators prepared the TCRbeta library. TCRdb redid the calling of the PCR reads with MiXCR, one entry per CDR3 protein. The sample records around 270,000 distinct CDR3 sequences, over 7.5% being singletons. Study findings and constraints: The authors attributed T-cell counts and diversity one year after transplant mostly to newly produced T cells. Two months or so post-transplant, alpha-beta T cells reportedly derived from several hundred expanded graft clones. Several patients had high TCRbeta diversity at day 60; it came from surviving recipient T cells and thymic progenitors.

The receptor's source is a female patient aged 2-9 years who had a stem cell transplant for Fanconi anemia, so the T cells may come from the graft donor. The chain links TRBV7-9 to TRBJ2-5, with D perhaps TRBD1 or TRBD2 (6 bases each). This specimen was peripheral blood, taken 360 days after TCRalphabeta/CD19-depleted stem cell transplant. CDR3 sequence reads: CASSARGPETQYF. In DNA, the CDR3 is TGTGCCAGCAGCGCCCGGGGGCCAGAGACCCAGTACTTC.